The 29 T cell receptor beta chains reported below all come from one sample, sequenced in a study of cytomegalovirus exposure and HLA in healthy donors. This table comes from immunoSEQ multiplex PCR, and its TCRdb copy is limited to in-frame clones, with some not included. Of around 300,000 clones in the sample, 88% were seen once. What was sequenced was PBMCs. These receptors were collected from a man younger than 40 in good health and CMV-seronegative.

This chain links TRBV5-1 with TRBJ2-3; the D gene is possibly TRBD2 (5 bases). The germline V gene encodes CDR1 SGHRS and CDR2 YFSETQ. V shed 0 bases and J shed 2 bases, with 10 bases lying between them. The CDR3 has 15 amino acids. CDR3 coding DNA: TGCGCCAGCAGCTTGGGAGGGAACCCCACAGATACGCAGTATTTT. Translating it yields CASSLGGNPTDTQYF.

Comment on this clone: The identical CDR3 is also encoded by other nucleotide sequences in the sample. The gene calls are TRBV6-5 and TRBJ1-5; a weak D match, TRBD1 (5 bases). Trimming removed 8 bases from V and 0 bases from J, with 8 bases in between. The CDR3 contains 13 residues. Germline assignment: CDR1 MNHEY and CDR2 SVGAGI. As DNA, the CDR3 is TGTGCCAGCCAACAGGATAGCAATCAGCCCCAGCATTTT. This sequence encodes CASQQDSNQPQHF.

The V call is TRBV29-1, the J call TRBJ2-2, with D perhaps matching TRBD2 (5 bases). There are 13 residues in the CDR3. V was clipped by 4 bases and J by 4 bases, with 10 bases between them. Germline loops: CDR1 SQVTM, CDR2 ANQGSEA. The CDR3 reads CSVVSGVTGELFF. CDR3 coding DNA: TGCAGCGTTGTATCCGGGGTCACCGGGGAGCTGTTTTTT.

V is TRBV5-1 and J is TRBJ2-2, with a weak D call TRBD1 (5 bases). V was trimmed by 5 bases and J by 4 bases, leaving 9 bases between them. The V gene's germline CDR1 is SGHRS and CDR2 YFSETQ. This CDR3 has 13 amino acids. The CDR3 DNA is TGCGCCAGCAGACAGGAAAGCACCGGGGAGCTGTTTTTT. It translates to CASRQESTGELFF.

The chain employs TRBV6-5 and TRBJ1-4, with 9 bases aligning to TRBD1. The V and J ends lost 5 bases and 8 bases, in that order; junction bases with no gene match: 6. The germline V gene encodes CDR1 MNHEY and CDR2 SVGAGI. The CDR3 is made up of 14 amino acids. CDR3 sequence: CASSLGTGNEKLFF. The CDR3 nucleotides are TGTGCCAGCAGTCTAGGGACAGGGAACGAAAAACTGTTTTTT.

This chain connects TRBV5-4 to TRBJ1-1, with TRBD1 identical over 10 bases. V dropped 5 bases and J dropped 4; count of bases not matched to a gene: 8. In germline, CDR1 is SGHNT, CDR2 YYREEE (reference sequence). CDR3 length: 15 residues. The CDR3 here is CASRGRQGAGTEAFF. Written as DNA, the CDR3 is TGTGCCAGCAGGGGGAGACAGGGGGCGGGCACTGAAGCTTTCTTT.

On this clone itself: The same CDR3 arises from other DNA sequences in this sample as well. The chain links TRBV6-5 to TRBJ2-3, with D maybe TRBD2 (6 bases). CDR3 size: 14 residues. V gave up 0 bases and J gave up 3 bases, with 7 bases separating them. Germline values: CDR1 MNHEY, CDR2 SVGAGI. This CDR3 is CASSYSGGTDTQYF. CDR3 DNA sequence: TGTGCCAGCAGTTACTCGGGGGGAACAGATACGCAGTATTTT.

The CDR3: CASSYEMGGGEKLFF. The CDR3 region has the DNA TGTGCCAGCAGTTACGAGATGGGAGGCGGTGAAAAACTGTTTTTT. The V and J genes are TRBV6-5 and TRBJ1-4, with no clear D. V was trimmed by 2 bases and J by 7 bases, leaving 14 bases between them. CDR3 size: 15 residues. CDR1 MNHEY and CDR2 SVGAGI come from the germline V gene.

V usage is TRBV10-3 and J usage is TRBJ2-7, with a tentative D call TRBD1 (5 bases). The V end lost 6 bases, the J end lost 3 bases, and 33 bases lay between the germline ends. The V gene's germline CDR1 is ENHRY and CDR2 SYGVKD. The CDR3 extends over 20 amino acids. CDR3 coding DNA: TGTGCCATCAGCGCCCCCGTGAGGCCGGCAGACAGTCATGACTTCTACGAGCAGTACTTC. It yields the protein CAISAPVRPADSHDFYEQYF.

The chain is built from TRBV6-1 and TRBJ2-7; TRBD2 might be the D (6 bases). CDR1 and CDR2 from the germline V gene are MNHNS and SASEGT. Trimming stripped 7 bases from V and 3 bases from J, with 10 bases between. The CDR3 spans 12 residues. The CDR3 DNA reads as TGTGCCAGCATTAGCGGCCACTACGAGCAGTACTTC. Amino acids: CASISGHYEQYF.

This clone was recorded only once. V usage is TRBV6-4 and J usage is TRBJ2-1, with TRBD2 matching 8 bases. Unmatched junction bases numbered 6, after V lost 2 bases and J lost 9 bases. The CDR3 totals 14 residues. CDR1 MRHNA and CDR2 SNTAGT come from the germline V gene. CDR3 sequence (DNA): TGTGCCAGCAGTGACGCGGGGGGTCAGGGTGAGCAGTTCTTC. Its protein product is CASSDAGGQGEQFF.

The chain links TRBV4-1 to TRBJ2-7, with TRBD2 matching over 7 bases. Germline trimming cut 0 bases from V and 2 bases from J; bases unmatched to any gene: 7. Germline V CDR1 and CDR2: MGHRA, YSYEKL. This CDR3 is built from 16 residues. DNA for the CDR3: TGCGCCAGCAGCCAAGATGACGGGGGGATAACCTACGAGCAGTACTTC. Protein sequence: CASSQDDGGITYEQYF.

The DNA for the CDR3 is TGTGCCTGGAAGGACAGGGTGGACGAGCAGTACTTC. Translation gives CAWKDRVDEQYF. This chain joins TRBV30 and TRBJ2-7; 8 bases are a match to TRBD1. Germline CDR1 reads GTSNPN; CDR2 reads SVGIG (reference sequence). The CDR3 totals 12 residues. J was trimmed by 5 bases and V by 4 bases; bases with no gene match: 4.

CDR3 region: CASSLGGGGETQYF. In DNA, the CDR3 is TGTGCCAGCAGCTTAGGCGGGGGAGGAGAGACCCAGTACTTC. This chain links TRBV11-3 with TRBJ2-5, with 7 bases aligning to TRBD2. CDR3 length equals 14 residues. Germline V lookup: CDR1 SGHNT, CDR2 YENEEA. J was trimmed by 4 bases and V by 1 base; bases with no gene match: 3.

The rearrangement uses TRBV6-1 and TRBJ1-1, with D hard to call. Trimming pared 3 bases from V and 0 bases from J, leaving 14 bases between. The CDR3 is 16 residues long. CDR1 is MNHNS, CDR2 SASEGT, per germline. For the CDR3, the DNA is TGTGCCAGCAGTGATGTGGCAGAACTATTGAACACTGAAGCTTTCTTT. Protein: CASSDVAELLNTEAFF.

The CDR3 sequence: CASSLAETRGGYEQFF. For the CDR3, the DNA is TGTGCCAGCAGCTTAGCAGAAACGCGGGGGGGATACGAGCAGTTCTTC. This chain uses TRBV11-2 with TRBJ2-1; 9 nucleotides match TRBD2. V trimming: 1 base; J trimming: 10 bases; junction bases outside the gene matches: 11. Germline lookup yields CDR1 SGHAT and CDR2 FQNNGV. The CDR3 has 16 amino acids.

The chain combines TRBV5-5 with TRBJ2-2; the D gene is possibly TRBD2 (5 bases). CDR3 length equals 15 residues. The germline gives CDR1 SGHKS, CDR2 YYEKEE (reference sequence). With 0 bases removed from V and 1 base from J, the gap between germline ends came to 7 bases. The DNA of the CDR3 is TGTGCCAGCAGCTTGGCCGGGGAGAACACCGGGGAGCTGTTTTTT. It is translated as CASSLAGENTGELFF.

The chain employs TRBV5-1 and TRBJ2-5; 7 nucleotides line up with TRBD1. The trim removed 4 bases at V and 1 base at J, leaving 1 base unmatched. The CDR3 is 13 amino acids. Germline V lookup: CDR1 SGHRS, CDR2 YFSETQ. CDR3 residues: CASSRDSQETQYF. The CDR3 bases are TGCGCCAGCAGCCGGGACAGCCAAGAGACCCAGTACTTC.

This clone was recorded once. The chain joins TRBV6-5 to TRBJ2-7, with 9 positions matching TRBD1. The length of the CDR3 is 15 residues. V trimming: 6 bases; J trimming: 2 bases; junction bases outside the gene matches: 8. CDR1 and CDR2 from the germline V gene are MNHEY and SVGAGI. The CDR3 region has the DNA TGTGCCAGCAGCGCCCGGGACAGGGTTCCCTACGAGCAGTACTTC. Translation gives CASSARDRVPYEQYF.

The chain couples TRBV18 to TRBJ2-5; 9 positions agree with TRBD1. Germline assignment: CDR1 KGHSH and CDR2 LQKENI. V gave up 3 bases and J gave up 5 bases; unmatched junction bases: 7. CDR3 length: 15 residues. CDR3 region: CASSPSQGARETQYF. CDR3 nucleotides: TGTGCCAGCTCACCGTCACAGGGGGCGCGGGAGACCCAGTACTTC.

The CDR3 spells CASLPTGFGNTIYF. The CDR3 coding sequence is TGTGCCAGTCTTCCGACAGGGTTTGGAAACACCATATATTTT. V is TRBV19 and J is TRBJ1-3, with TRBD1 identical over 7 bases. The CDR3 totals 14 residues. The trim removed 8 bases at V and 3 bases at J, leaving 7 bases unmatched. The V gene's germline CDR1 is LNHDA and CDR2 SQIVND (reference sequence).

This clone was observed a single time. The chain couples TRBV7-9 to TRBJ1-5; D is perhaps TRBD1 (5 bases). The germline V gene encodes CDR1 SEHNR and CDR2 FQNEAQ (reference sequence). V was trimmed by 5 bases and J by 3 bases, leaving 14 bases between them. The CDR3 covers 15 residues. The CDR3 nucleotides read TGTGCCAGCAGCCCTCTTACAGGATCCAATCAGCCCCAGCATTTT. Protein: CASSPLTGSNQPQHF.

The chain uses TRBV10-2 and TRBJ2-7, with 7 bases matching TRBD1. Germline assignment: CDR1 WSHSY and CDR2 SAAADI. Trimming at V came to 6 bases and at J to 4 bases, leaving 9 bases not matched to a gene. This CDR3 spans 14 amino acids. CDR3 sequence reads: CASSQEGGMYEQYF. Here the CDR3 DNA reads TGCGCCAGCAGCCAGGAAGGGGGCATGTACGAGCAGTACTTC.

This chain connects TRBV15 to TRBJ1-6; 8 bases agree with TRBD1. CDR1 and CDR2 from the germline V gene are LNHNV and YYDKDF (reference sequence). The CDR3 consists of 15 residues. With V trimmed by 5 bases and J by 7 bases, 7 bases remained unmatched. The CDR3 DNA reads as TGTGCCACCAGCGTACACAGGGGGGAAAATTCACCCCTCCACTTT. Amino acid sequence: CATSVHRGENSPLHF.

This clone was recorded a few times. The rearrangement joins TRBV10-3 to TRBJ1-6; tentatively, D is TRBD1 (5 bases). CDR3 length: 15 residues. Germline loops: CDR1 ENHRY, CDR2 SYGVKD. V gave up 4 bases and J gave up 8 bases, with 15 bases separating them. This CDR3 is CAISARGGVDSPLHF. The DNA for the CDR3 is TGTGCCATCAGTGCCCGGGGGGGAGTGGATTCACCCCTCCACTTT.

This chain's CDR3 is CASNTGTGYNQPQHF. In DNA, the CDR3 is TGTGCCAGTAATACCGGGACAGGGTATAATCAGCCCCAGCATTTT. The chain uses TRBV19 and TRBJ1-5, with TRBD1 matching over 9 bases. Germline CDR1 reads LNHDA; CDR2 reads SQIVND (reference sequence). V lost 7 bases and J lost 4; bases outside the gene matches: 8. The CDR3 sequence is 15 residues long.

The gene calls are TRBV14 and TRBJ1-1; 8 nucleotides match TRBD1. Per the germline V gene, CDR1 is SGHDN and CDR2 is FVKESK. Losses at the gene ends were 6 bases for V and 1 base for J; bases not matched to a gene: 7. The length of the CDR3 is 15 residues. The CDR3 protein is CASRLLQGENTEAFF. DNA for the CDR3: TGTGCCAGCAGGCTATTACAGGGGGAGAACACTGAAGCTTTCTTT.

The rearrangement joins TRBV12-2 to TRBJ1-4; TRBD1 was called by the table and not checked on the DNA. TRBV12-2 represents a pseudogene. This CDR3 comprises 16 residues. The CDR3 DNA is TGTGCAAGTCGCTTAGCTGGTTCCCAGGCTAATGAAAAACTGTTTTTT. Translation gives CASRLAGSQANEKLFF.

This chain links TRBV6-5 with TRBJ2-7, with TRBD1 matching 7 bases. This CDR3 is built from 15 residues. The germline V gene encodes CDR1 MNHEY and CDR2 SVGAGI. V lost 6 bases to trimming and J lost 2 bases; unmatched junction nucleotides: 10. CDR3 sequence: CASSYNRQGTYEQYF. DNA of the CDR3: TGTGCCAGCAGCTACAACCGACAGGGAACCTACGAGCAGTACTTC.